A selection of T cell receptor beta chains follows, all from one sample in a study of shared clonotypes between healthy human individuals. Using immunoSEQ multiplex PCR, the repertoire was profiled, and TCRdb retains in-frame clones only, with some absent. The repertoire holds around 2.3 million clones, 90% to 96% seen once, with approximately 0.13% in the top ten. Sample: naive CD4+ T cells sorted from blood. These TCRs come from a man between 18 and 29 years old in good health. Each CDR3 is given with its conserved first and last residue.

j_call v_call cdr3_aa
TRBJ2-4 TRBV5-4 CASSPGTSAARAAAKNIQYF
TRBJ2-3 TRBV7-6 CASSFPKSGQGGDTQYF
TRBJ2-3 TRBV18 CASSLLATDTQYF
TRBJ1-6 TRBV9 CASSPPGVHSPLHF
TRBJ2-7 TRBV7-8 CASSSPGQGRGEQYF
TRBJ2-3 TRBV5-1 CASSLVDPSTDTQYF
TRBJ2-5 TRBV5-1 CASSSSFSGRASETQYF
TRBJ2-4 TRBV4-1 CASSQVFVSENIQYF
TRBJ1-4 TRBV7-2 CASSVGTREKLFF
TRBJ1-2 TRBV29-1 CSVEDHGSGYTF
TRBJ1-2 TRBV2 CASRTGVDGYTF
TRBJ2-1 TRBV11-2 CASSLEIQREQFF
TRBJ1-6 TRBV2 CASSERGAHNSPLHF
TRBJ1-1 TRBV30 CAWSANRGGRTEAFF
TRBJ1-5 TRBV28 CASSFSGRAPPQHF
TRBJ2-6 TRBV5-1 CASTRQASGANVLTF
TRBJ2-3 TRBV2 CASSAQGDTQYF
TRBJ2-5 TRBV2 CASSSGAMGGATQYF
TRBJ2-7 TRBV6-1 CASWDRAYEQYF
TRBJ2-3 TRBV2 CASTLTGGRGTDTQYF
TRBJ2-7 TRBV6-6 CASRLDRGAYEQYF
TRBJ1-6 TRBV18 CASSPSIGTYNSPLHF
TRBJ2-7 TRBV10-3 CAICEIFWSHVLFEIGQYF
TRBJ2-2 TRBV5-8 CASSFAGNTGELFF
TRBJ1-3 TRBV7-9 CASSLALGTSGNTIYF
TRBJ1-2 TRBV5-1 CASSMGQGASGYTF
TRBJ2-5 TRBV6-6 CASNRGGEVQTQYF
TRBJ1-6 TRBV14 CASSSHTGVSPLHF
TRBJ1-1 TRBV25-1 CASSELGHTEAFF
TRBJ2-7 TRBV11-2 CASSLELDSKVSSYEQYF
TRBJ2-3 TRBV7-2 CASSLGGSSDTQYF
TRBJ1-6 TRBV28 CASSFGDRGNSPLHF
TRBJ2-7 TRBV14 CATGQGRFEQYF